This T cell receptor beta chain was sequenced in a study of T-cell memory formation after mild COVID-19. Study background: Across donors, TCR clusters were largely donor specific.

V lost 4 bases and J 4 bases, leaving 13 bases between the germline ends. Germline-derived CDR1 and CDR2 are SGHDN and FVKESK. There are 14 residues in the CDR3. TCRdb processed the 5' RACE reads anew with MiXCR; each CDR3 protein has one entry. The sample holds about 610,000 distinct CDR3 sequences; 17% are singletons and the top ten take 8.1%. Whole-study results and caveats: While clones contracting from day 15 to 85 were balanced between CD4 and CD8, later expanders leaned CD4+.

In regard to this clonotype: What it binds is not known.

This chain joins TRBV14 and TRBJ1-1, with a weak D call TRBD1 (6 bases). The sequenced sample consisted of PBMCs or a T cell subset sorted from them (not recorded which). This clonotype was sampled from an adult woman who had mild COVID-19 (a few samples of this study predate the infection). Cell type and time point are not known. The CDR3 reads CASSPRQVSTEAFF. CDR3 sequence (DNA): TGTGCCAGCAGCCCCAGACAGGTCAGCACTGAAGCTTTCTTT.